The clone carrying this TCR beta chain has a handful of counts. Antigen: not known. The data are from a study of blood T cells in healthy people across ages. General study findings and limits: The authors considered diversity estimates from one million T cells to be underestimates.

The V and J ends lost 4 bases and 0 bases, in that order; junction bases with no gene match: 14. Germline CDR1 and CDR2: LGHDT and YNNKEL (reference sequence). CDR3 length: 19 amino acids. A second PCR of 7 to 11 cycles used a sample-barcoded 5' primer and a J-beta primer mix. Each cDNA molecule was tagged by a template-switch adaptor that had 12 random nucleotides. Sequencing of every sample gave 3 million or more CDR3-containing paired-end reads. TCRdb itself ran the 5' RACE reads through MiXCR, one entry per CDR3 protein. The sample shows 1.6 million or so distinct CDR3 sequences, approximately 32% of them seen only once.

The material sequenced was blood. The chain uses TRBV3-1 and TRBJ2-5, with 10 nucleotides matching TRBD2. The source of this sequence is a woman between 25 and 40 years old in good health. CDR3 protein: CASSPTAIAGGQYQETQYF. CDR3 sequence (DNA): TGTGCCAGCAGCCCCACGGCAATAGCGGGGGGCCAGTACCAAGAGACCCAGTACTTC.